This record looks at one T cell receptor (beta chain) sequence and its context. Its target is unknown. Germline V gene data show CDR1 as DFQATT and CDR2 as SNEGSKA (reference sequence). Trimming took off 3 bases at V and 15 bases at J, with 12 bases between the two ends. This CDR3 is 10 amino acids long. The data were taken from a study of post-analysis software for immune sequencing data. Study observations and caveats: Higher frequency in patients than in controls was seen for about 5 TRBV segments, with TRBV5-6, TRBV5-1 and TRBV20-1 among them.

Prepared libraries of TCR beta cDNA carried unique molecular identifiers. From the PCR reads, TCRdb called clonotypes with MiXCR, one entry per CDR3 protein. The data show hundreds of thousands of distinct CDR3 sequences, with 35% to 40% seen just once and around 5.2% held by the top ten. The sequencing input was blood. V usage is TRBV20-1 and J usage is TRBJ2-1, with D uncertain. This sequence originates from a girl aged 10 to 17 with multiple sclerosis. The CDR3: CSASWDKRFF. The CDR3 nucleotides are TGCAGTGCTAGCTGGGATAAGCGGTTCTTC.